This TCR beta chain emerged from a study of glioma-infiltrating T cells. Study background: Approximately 920,000 peripheral T cells were targeted at about 4- to 11-fold coverage. Study-wide results and limits: Only very few CDR3 sequences appeared in both tissue and blood. Gliomas, especially low-grade, showed above-expected tissue-blood divergence; non-neoplastic patients showed below.

TCR alpha and beta CDR3 regions were amplified from RNA using iRepertoire nested multiplex PCR. TCRdb fed the multiplex PCR reads into MiXCR, producing one record per CDR3 protein. The table lists fewer than 500,000 distinct CDR3 sequences, roughly 41% of them singletons, with 12% in the top ten. Remarks on this clonotype: Antigen: not known.

The CDR3 is 13 residues long. The germline CDR1 and CDR2 sequences are MNHEY and SVGAGI. V was clipped by 4 bases and J by 8 bases, with 12 bases between them. Specimen: glioma tissue, nonneoplastic brain tissue, or PBMCs (not recorded which). The TCR was taken from a human donor with low-grade glioma or glioblastoma, undergoing nonglioma brain surgery, or in good health (not recorded which). V usage is TRBV6-5 and J usage is TRBJ2-1; no clear D. The CDR3 loop reads CASSSTYSYEQFF. For the CDR3, the DNA is TGTGCCAGCAGTTCTACTTACTCCTATGAGCAGTTCTTC.